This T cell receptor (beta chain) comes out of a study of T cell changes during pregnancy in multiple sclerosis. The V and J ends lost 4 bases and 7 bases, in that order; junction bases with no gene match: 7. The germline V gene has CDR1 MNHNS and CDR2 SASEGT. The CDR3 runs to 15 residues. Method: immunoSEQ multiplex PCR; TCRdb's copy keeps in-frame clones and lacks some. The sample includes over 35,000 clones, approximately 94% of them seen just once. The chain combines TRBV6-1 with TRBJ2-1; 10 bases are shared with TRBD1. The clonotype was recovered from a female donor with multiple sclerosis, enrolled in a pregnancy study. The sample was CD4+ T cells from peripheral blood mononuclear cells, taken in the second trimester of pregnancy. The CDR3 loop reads CASSGGTGDSNEQFF. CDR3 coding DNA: TGTGCCAGCAGTGGTGGGACAGGGGATTCGAATGAGCAGTTCTTC.